The sequence of this T cell receptor (beta chain) was determined in a study of blood T cell repertoires in COVID-19 (TCRdb year 2020). Notes on the research overall: The collaborator samples originated in the United States, Italy and Spain and spanned the acute and convalescent phases of COVID-19. The prospective study material was composed of cDNA or gDNA derived from T cells, B-cell-depleted T cells, or PBMCs. Subjects who had been exposed to COVID-19, were actively infected with it, or had recovered from it provided the deeply sampled blood TCRbeta repertoires that made up the dataset. The repertoires were made available in a free public database intended to serve as a resource for research on the immune response to SARS-CoV-2. The samples were drawn from the first 160 participants of the ongoing ImmuneRACE study and from 1,254 subjects provided by 6 global collaborators. Sample metadata almost always included a de-identified subject ID, COVID-19 status, age in years and sex. Where HLA class I and class II types were available, the types were taken from metadata supplied by the sample provider, not from assay-based typing.

Broad study findings and their caveats: The quantity of clinical and demographic metadata differed by source and by participant and was supplied without curation.

Worth noting for this clone: The antigen it binds to is not known. No quality values exist for individual bases; no much larger clone is one base distant.

The CDR3 holds 15 amino acids from the cysteine to the phenylalanine. Only the CDR3 DNA stays, 45 bases, in frame from base 1. The CDR1 and CDR2 encoded by the germline V gene are SGHNT and YENEEA. V is pruned by 1 base and J by 5 bases, leaving 6 bases of the junction without a gene match. Participants in the prospective study were enrolled through a virtual design, were aged roughly 18 to 95 years, and lived in 20 to 30 United States geographic areas. To assign participants to cohorts, the prospective study relied on clinical history that participants themselves reported in a screening survey and a study questionnaire. Recovered participants in ImmuneRACE Cohort 3 were defined by two consecutive negative NP/OP PCR tests, clearance by a healthcare professional, or resolution of symptoms. Mobile phlebotomists in the prospective study collected whole blood, serum and a nasopharyngeal or oropharyngeal swab from every participant. Participants in the prospective study had the option to provide additional blood draws and questionnaires over a roughly 2-month period. Before DNA extraction, prospective study blood samples were shipped either frozen or at room temperature.

The immunoSEQ Assay, a bias-controlled multiplex PCR, was used to amplify TCRbeta CDR3 regions from genomic DNA. The original pipeline was this. The number of nucleated cells in each sample was estimated from the amplification of reference gene primers within the assay. To quantify the absolute abundance of each unique TCRbeta CDR3 rearrangement, sequence reads were collapsed and filtered. For each sample, productive Simpson clonality was calculated by taking the square root of Simpson's diversity index across productive rearrangements. TCRdb mirrors the immuneACCESS table, restricted to in-frame sequences. Some clones are absent from its copies; in checked studies, under half trace to an unresolved V gene, and the reason for the others is unknown. From that table come the V and J calls and clone size; the DNA was used to work out D and trimming. The sample has about 380,000 clones on record, around 90% of them singletons. The top ten constitute 1.2% of the sample.

The receptor was isolated from a woman between 18 and 29 years old who had recovered from COVID-19. This chain joins TRBV11-3 to TRBJ2-7, and 9 bases in between align with TRBD2. Sequenced input: PBMCs or T cells enriched from blood (not recorded which). The CDR3 protein: CASSLGLAGSHEQYF. In nucleotides, the sequence is TGTGCCAGCAGCTTAGGTCTAGCGGGGTCCCACGAGCAGTACTTC.